This T cell receptor (beta chain) derives from a study of beta chain features in type 1 diabetes. Study results and limitations: TCRB CDR3 length was moderately but significantly reduced in all four CD4+ subsets of Type 1 diabetes patients.

The CDR3 runs to 14 residues. Trimming removed 4 bases at V and 6 bases at J, with 14 bases between. Germline-derived CDR1 and CDR2 are SGHDN and FVKESK. This clone was seen a few times. The antigen remains unidentified. Sequencing targeted expressed TCRB transcripts, as all isolated RNA had been reverse transcribed. TCRdb's table, derived via immunoSEQ multiplex PCR, lists solely in-frame clones and lacks some. The table records hundreds of thousands of clones, 30% of them present only once. One heparinised draw, averaging roughly 0.12 L, was taken per donor. A CD45RO/CCR7/CD25/CD127/CD95/CD27 panel sorted naive, central memory, regulatory and stem cell-like memory CD4+ cells.

Sequenced sample: naive CD4+ T cells from blood. This receptor was identified in a man younger than 35 in good health. The V call is TRBV14, the J call TRBJ2-3; TRBD2 is a possible D gene (6 bases). In DNA form, the CDR3 reads TGTGCCAGCAGCCTATGGGACTTATGGGATACGCAGTATTTT. Amino acids: CASSLWDLWDTQYF.